The clone carrying this T cell receptor (beta chain) occurred a few times. The antigen remains undetermined. The data are from a study of T-cell memory formation after mild COVID-19. Study results and caveats: Several responding clones turned up in pre-infection memory, indicating that cross-reactive memory may have taken part.

TCRdb re-called the 5' RACE reads with MiXCR, one entry per CDR3 protein. The sample records about 600,000 distinct CDR3 sequences, about 20% being singletons. This CDR3 has 15 residues. The germline V gene encodes CDR1 SGHVS and CDR2 FNYEAQ. Trimming took off 3 bases at V and 2 bases at J, with 13 bases between the two ends. The receptor was isolated from an adult woman who had mild COVID-19 (a few samples of this study predate the infection). Cell type and time point are not known. The sequenced material came from PBMCs or a T cell subset sorted from them (not recorded which). This chain links TRBV7-6 with TRBJ1-2; D is ambiguous. DNA for the CDR3: TGTGCCAGCAGCTTCGGCCCGCCGACGAACTATGGCTACACCTTC. As protein: CASSFGPPTNYGYTF. Looking up the rest from reference TRBV7-6 and TRBJ1-2 gives the full variable domain: GAGVSQSPRYKVTKRGQDVALRCDPISGHVSLYWYRQALGQGPEFLTYFNYEAQQDKSGLPNDRFSAERPEGSISTLTIQRTEQRDSAMYRCASSFGPPTNYGYTFGSGTRLTVV.